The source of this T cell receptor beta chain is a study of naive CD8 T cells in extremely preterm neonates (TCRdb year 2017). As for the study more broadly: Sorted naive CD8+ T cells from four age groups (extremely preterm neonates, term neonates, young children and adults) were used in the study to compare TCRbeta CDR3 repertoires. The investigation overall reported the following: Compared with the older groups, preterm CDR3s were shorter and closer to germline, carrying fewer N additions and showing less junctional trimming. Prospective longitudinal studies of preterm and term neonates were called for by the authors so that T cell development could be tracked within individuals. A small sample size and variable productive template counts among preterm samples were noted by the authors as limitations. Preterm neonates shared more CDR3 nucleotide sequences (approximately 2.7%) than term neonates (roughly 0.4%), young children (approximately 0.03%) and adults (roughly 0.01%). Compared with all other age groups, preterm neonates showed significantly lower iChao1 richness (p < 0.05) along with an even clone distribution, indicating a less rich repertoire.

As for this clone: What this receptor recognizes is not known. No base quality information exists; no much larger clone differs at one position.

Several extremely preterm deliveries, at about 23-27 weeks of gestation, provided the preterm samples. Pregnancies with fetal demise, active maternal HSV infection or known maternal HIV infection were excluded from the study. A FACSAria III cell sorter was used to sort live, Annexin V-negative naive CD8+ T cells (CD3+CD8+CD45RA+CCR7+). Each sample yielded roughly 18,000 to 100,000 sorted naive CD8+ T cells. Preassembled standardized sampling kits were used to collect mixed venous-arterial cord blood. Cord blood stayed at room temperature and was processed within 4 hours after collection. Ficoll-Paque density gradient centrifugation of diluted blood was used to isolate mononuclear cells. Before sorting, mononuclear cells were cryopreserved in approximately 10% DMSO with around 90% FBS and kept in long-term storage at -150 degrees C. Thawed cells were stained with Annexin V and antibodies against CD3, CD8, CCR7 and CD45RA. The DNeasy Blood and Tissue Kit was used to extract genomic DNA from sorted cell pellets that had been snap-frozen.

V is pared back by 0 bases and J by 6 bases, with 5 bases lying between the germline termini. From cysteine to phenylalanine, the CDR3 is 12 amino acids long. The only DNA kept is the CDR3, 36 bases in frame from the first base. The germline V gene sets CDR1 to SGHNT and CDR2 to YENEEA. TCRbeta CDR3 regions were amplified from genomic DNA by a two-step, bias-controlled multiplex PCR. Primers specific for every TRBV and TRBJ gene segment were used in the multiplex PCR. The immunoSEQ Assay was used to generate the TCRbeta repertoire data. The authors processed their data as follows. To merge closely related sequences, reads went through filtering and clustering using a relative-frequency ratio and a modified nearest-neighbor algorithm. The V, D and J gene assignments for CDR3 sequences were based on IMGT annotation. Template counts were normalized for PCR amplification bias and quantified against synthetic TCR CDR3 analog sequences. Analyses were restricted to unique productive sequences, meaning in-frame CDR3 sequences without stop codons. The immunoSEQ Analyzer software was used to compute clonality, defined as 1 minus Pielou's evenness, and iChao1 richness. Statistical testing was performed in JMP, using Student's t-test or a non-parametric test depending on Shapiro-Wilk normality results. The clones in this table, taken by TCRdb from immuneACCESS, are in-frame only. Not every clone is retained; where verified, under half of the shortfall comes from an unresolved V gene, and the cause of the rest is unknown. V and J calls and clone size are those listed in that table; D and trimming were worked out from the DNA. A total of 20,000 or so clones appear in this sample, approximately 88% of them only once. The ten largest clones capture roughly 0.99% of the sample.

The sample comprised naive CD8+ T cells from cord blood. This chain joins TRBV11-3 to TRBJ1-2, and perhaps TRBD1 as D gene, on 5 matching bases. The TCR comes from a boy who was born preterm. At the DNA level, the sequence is TGTGCCAGCAGCTTAGACAGGGATGGCTACACCTTC. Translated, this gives CASSLDRDGYTF.